The 11 T cell receptor beta chains in this list originate from one sample, sequenced in a study of T cell changes during pregnancy in multiple sclerosis. Method: immunoSEQ multiplex PCR; TCRdb's copy keeps in-frame clones and lacks some. The sample gives roughly 30,000 clones, about 92% of which show up once; about 4.8% is in the top ten. This sample comprised CD8+ T cells from peripheral blood mononuclear cells, obtained in the first trimester of pregnancy. The receptor set was obtained from a female donor with multiple sclerosis, enrolled in a pregnancy study.

This clone came up once. V is TRBV18 and J is TRBJ1-1, with D perhaps matching TRBD1 (5 bases). The CDR3 spans 16 residues. Trimming took off 4 bases at V and 2 bases at J, with 17 bases between the two ends. Per germline, CDR1 KGHSH and CDR2 LQKENI. The CDR3 sequence is CASSRLGGRFNTEAFF. CDR3 nucleotide sequence: TGTGCCAGCTCACGACTGGGGGGTAGGTTCAACACTGAAGCTTTCTTT.

CDR3 residues: CASSLPRGVVGEQYF. The DNA for the CDR3 is TGTGCCAGCAGCCTTCCCCGGGGGGTGGTAGGGGAGCAGTACTTC. The chain combines TRBV28 with TRBJ2-7; TRBD2 matches at 7 bases. V lost 6 bases and J lost 7; bases outside the gene matches: 15. This CDR3 contains 15 residues. Per germline, CDR1 MDHEN and CDR2 SYDVKM.

This clone appeared once. The genes are TRBV9 and TRBJ1-1, with TRBD1 identical over 7 bases. The germline CDR1 and CDR2 sequences are SGDLS and YYNGEE. Trimming removed 4 bases from V and 2 bases from J; junction bases left unmatched: 8. The CDR3 extends over 15 amino acids. The chain's CDR3 is CASSPLGGTNTEAFF. Written as DNA, the CDR3 is TGTGCCAGCAGCCCCTTAGGGGGCACCAACACTGAAGCTTTCTTT.

The gene calls are TRBV15 and TRBJ2-1; TRBD2 agrees at 10 bases. The V segment lost 0 bases and the J segment 7 bases; nucleotides outside the gene matches: 3. The CDR3 has 15 residues. Germline CDR1 is LNHNV and CDR2 is YYDKDF (reference sequence). CDR3 DNA: TGTGCCACCAGCAGAGAGCCGACTAGCGGGAATGAGCAGTTCTTC. Translating gives CATSREPTSGNEQFF.

The J gene is TRBJ2-5, the V gene TRBV9, with 11 bases identical to TRBD2. CDR3 length: 16 residues. V was pared by 4 bases and J by 0 bases, with 5 bases of the junction left unmatched. CDR1 and CDR2 from the germline V gene are SGDLS and YYNGEE. The CDR3: CASSTGTSGDQETQYF. DNA for the CDR3: TGTGCCAGCAGCACAGGGACTAGCGGCGACCAAGAGACCCAGTACTTC.

The chain uses TRBV28 and TRBJ2-5, with D perhaps TRBD1 (6 bases). Germline V gene lookup returns CDR1 MDHEN and CDR2 SYDVKM. The CDR3 consists of 14 residues. V was cut by 8 bases and J by 5 bases, with 18 bases left in between. The CDR3 here is CASRRDTETETQYF. As DNA, the CDR3 is TGTGCCAGCCGCCGGGACACGGAAACGGAGACCCAGTACTTC.

This chain uses TRBV4-1 with TRBJ2-7, with TRBD2 as a possible D gene (5 bases). Trimming removed 1 base at V and 5 bases at J, with 9 bases between. Germline V gene lookup returns CDR1 MGHRA and CDR2 YSYEKL. The CDR3 runs 13 residues. CDR3 sequence reads: CASSQARADEQYF. The CDR3 bases are TGCGCCAGCAGCCAAGCGAGGGCCGACGAGCAGTACTTC.

This chain links TRBV27 with TRBJ2-1, with D possibly being TRBD2 (5 bases). Trimming stripped 5 bases from V and 7 bases from J, with 15 bases between. Germline V CDR1 and CDR2: MNHEY, SMNVEV (reference sequence). The CDR3 extends over 14 amino acids. The CDR3 loop reads CASSPFWETNEQFF. The CDR3 DNA reads TGTGCCAGCAGTCCCTTTTGGGAGACAAATGAGCAGTTCTTC.

The chain's CDR3 is CASSLEGSREAFF. The CDR3 DNA reads TGTGCCAGCAGCTTAGAGGGGTCGCGGGAAGCTTTCTTT. The chain is built from TRBV13 and TRBJ1-1, with D possibly matching TRBD1 (5 bases). CDR3 length equals 13 residues. In germline, CDR1 is PRHDT, CDR2 FYEKMQ (reference sequence). V lost 1 base, J lost 8 bases, and 11 bases lay in between.

The rearrangement joins TRBV27 to TRBJ2-7; TRBD2 matches at 9 bases. The CDR3 loop spans 15 amino acids. V lost 7 bases to trimming and J lost 2 bases; unmatched junction nucleotides: 9. Germline CDR1 MNHEY, CDR2 SMNVEV (reference sequence). CDR3 sequence (DNA): TGTGCCAGCACCTCAGGGGCTAGCGGGACCTACGAGCAGTACTTC. Amino acids: CASTSGASGTYEQYF.

V is TRBV28 and J is TRBJ2-7, with 12 bases aligning to TRBD1. This CDR3 has 14 residues. V shed 3 bases and J 5 bases; nucleotides not matched to a gene: 2. Germline V gene sequence: CDR1 MDHEN, CDR2 SYDVKM. CDR3 in DNA: TGTGCCAGCAGTTTGGGACAGGGGGCGGACGAGCAGTACTTC. Translation gives CASSLGQGADEQYF. The entire variable domain, with the rest obtained from reference TRBV28 and TRBJ2-7, is as follows: DVKVTQSSRYLVKRTGEKVFLECVQDMDHENMFWYRQDPGLGLRLIYFSYDVKMKEKGDIPEGYSVSREKKERFSLILESASTNQTSMYLCASSLGQGADEQYFGPGTRLTVT.